Listed here are 32 T cell receptor beta chains from one sample, sequenced in a study of spatial heterogeneity in lung cancer. TCRdb re-called the 5' RACE reads with MiXCR, one entry per CDR3 protein. The table records approximately 110,000 distinct CDR3 sequences, 10% to 11% of them present only once. The time point is: blood at routine non-recurrence follow-up after resection. Material: PBMCs, obtained at follow-up. Every receptor here comes from a female donor with early-stage non-small cell lung cancer.

The V and J genes are TRBV20-1 and TRBJ2-1, with 8 bases that match TRBD1. The CDR3 sequence is 15 residues long. V shed 1 base, J shed 7 bases, and the junction held 9 bases outside the gene matches. Germline loops: CDR1 DFQATT, CDR2 SNEGSKA (reference sequence). In DNA form, the CDR3 reads TGCAGTGCTAGAGCAGCAGGGGGCGCAACTAATGAGCAGTTCTTC. This sequence encodes CSARAAGGATNEQFF.

This clonotype occurred a few times. The chain links TRBV4-1 to TRBJ2-7; TRBD2 matches 9 bases. The germline V gene encodes CDR1 MGHRA and CDR2 YSYEKL. The CDR3 length is 17 residues. V shed 1 base, J shed 6 bases, and the junction held 13 bases outside the gene matches. The CDR3 coding sequence is TGCGCCAGCAGCCAAGGAGTGATTGCGGGAGGGACCTTCGAGCAGTACTTC. This codes for CASSQGVIAGGTFEQYF.

CDR3 amino acids: CASSLVREAGELFF. DNA of the CDR3: TGTGCCAGCAGCTTAGTCCGGGAGGCCGGGGAGCTGTTTTTT. The V and J genes are TRBV11-2 and TRBJ2-2; TRBD2 aligns across 7 bases. This CDR3 contains 14 residues. In germline, CDR1 is SGHAT, CDR2 FQNNGV. The junction had 2 bases not matched to a gene; V was cut back by 1 base and J by 6 bases.

This clonotype was detected a few times. The chain uses TRBV27 and TRBJ1-5; 7 bases agree with TRBD1. CDR1 and CDR2 (germline): MNHEY, SMNVEV (reference sequence). This CDR3 has 15 residues. The junction had 5 bases not matched to a gene; V was cut back by 6 bases and J by 0 bases. The CDR3 DNA is TGTGCCAGCAGACAGGGGTTGTATAGCAATCAGCCCCAGCATTTT. Its protein product is CASRQGLYSNQPQHF.

This clonotype was detected many times. This sequence joins TRBV30 and TRBJ2-3, with D possibly TRBD2 on 5 matching bases. The V end was cut by 1 base, the J end by 4 bases, with 9 bases between. The CDR3 is 13 residues long. The V gene's germline CDR1 is GTSNPN and CDR2 SVGIG (reference sequence). CDR3 DNA sequence: TGTGCCTGGAGTGGGACTGGACCAGATACGCAGTATTTT. It codes for CAWSGTGPDTQYF.

The chain uses TRBV12-3 or TRBV12-4 and TRBJ2-6; D ambiguous. This CDR3 comprises 13 residues. Trimming stripped 6 bases from V and 4 bases from J, with 7 bases between. The CDR3 DNA sequence: TGTGCCAGCAGATCGTCCGGGGCCAACGTCCTGACTTTC. Translating it yields CASRSSGANVLTF.

This clonotype occurred many times. This chain links TRBV2 with TRBJ2-3; 8 bases map to TRBD1. This CDR3 is 15 amino acids long. J was trimmed by 1 base and V by 4 bases; bases with no gene match: 4. Germline-derived CDR1 and CDR2 are SNHLY and FYNNEI. In DNA, the CDR3 is TGTGCCAGCAGTGTCAGGGGGCGCGGCACAGATACGCAGTATTTT. It yields the protein CASSVRGRGTDTQYF.

J is TRBJ2-7 and V is TRBV20-1, with 7 bases lining up with TRBD2. With V trimmed by 8 bases and J by 0 bases, 10 bases remained unmatched. This CDR3 region has 14 residues. The germline V gene encodes CDR1 DFQATT and CDR2 SNEGSKA (reference sequence). Written as DNA, the CDR3 is TGCAGTCCCCAGGGAGGGATAAGCTCCTACGAGCAGTACTTC. Translated, it gives CSPQGGISSYEQYF.

CDR3 residues: CASSSGGRDRQYEQYV. The CDR3 DNA is TGTGCCAGCAGCAGTGGGGGGAGGGACAGGCAATACGAGCAGTACGTC. The rearrangement uses TRBV21-1 and TRBJ2-7; the DNA was not compared with TRBD1, the D call given in the table. TRBV21-1 is marked as a pseudogene. CDR3 size: 16 residues.

The gene calls are TRBV10-3 and TRBJ2-3; D is ambiguous. The germline V gene encodes CDR1 ENHRY and CDR2 SYGVKD. This CDR3 has 14 amino acids. Trimming took off 3 bases at V and 0 bases at J, with 7 bases between the two ends. The DNA for the CDR3 is TGTGCCATCAGTGAAGGAGCTAGCACAGATACGCAGTATTTT. This gives the protein CAISEGASTDTQYF.

V is TRBV20-1 and J is TRBJ1-4; D ambiguous. Germline CDR1 DFQATT, CDR2 SNEGSKA (reference sequence). V was shortened by 2 bases and J by 4 bases, with 5 bases between the two germline ends. This CDR3 spans 12 amino acids. The CDR3 protein is CSARRSNEKLFF. In nucleotides, the CDR3 is TGCAGTGCTAGACGGAGTAATGAAAAACTGTTTTTT.

Ten or more counts support this clonotype. This chain connects TRBV6-2 or TRBV6-3 to TRBJ1-1; TRBD1 agrees at 9 bases. The CDR3 consists of 16 residues. Looked up from germline, CDR1 is MNHEY and CDR2 is SVGEGT. V lost 2 bases to trimming and J lost 2 bases; unmatched junction nucleotides: 6. The CDR3 reads CASSYPGTGRNTEAFF. The CDR3 DNA is TGTGCCAGCAGTTACCCCGGGACAGGGCGAAACACTGAAGCTTTCTTT.

J is TRBJ1-1 and V is TRBV29-1; D unclear. The CDR3 length is 13 residues. Per the germline V gene, CDR1 is SQVTM and CDR2 is ANQGSEA. V lost 5 bases to trimming and J lost 4 bases, with 14 bases between them. The CDR3 bases are TGCAGCGTTTTATGGGGAGGTAGCACTGAAGCTTTCTTT. Amino acids: CSVLWGGSTEAFF.

This clonotype occurred a few times. The gene calls are TRBV29-1 and TRBJ1-1; 8 bases match TRBD1. Per germline, CDR1 SQVTM and CDR2 ANQGSEA. V shed 4 bases, J shed 11 bases, and the junction held 6 bases outside the gene matches. The CDR3 covers 11 residues. The CDR3 reads CSVGRTGKAFF. The CDR3 nucleotides read TGCAGCGTTGGGAGGACAGGGAAGGCTTTCTTT.

The chain links TRBV12-3 or TRBV12-4 to TRBJ1-3; a possible D gene is TRBD1 (5 bases). V lost 3 bases and J 4 bases, leaving 10 bases between the germline ends. The CDR3 covers 14 residues. CDR3 nucleotide sequence: TGTGCCAGCAGTTTCGCAGGGTCCGGAAACACCATATATTTT. Translation: CASSFAGSGNTIYF.

This clonotype occurred a few times. V usage is TRBV7-2 and J usage is TRBJ1-2; D is uncertain. V was cut by 3 bases and J by 0 bases, with 8 bases left in between. This CDR3 has 14 amino acids. Per the germline V gene, CDR1 is SGHTA and CDR2 is FQGNSA. DNA for the CDR3: TGTGCCAGCAGCTTGGGTGGAGCTAACTATGGCTACACCTTC. Translating gives CASSLGGANYGYTF.

The rearrangement links TRBV18 to TRBJ2-5, with D possibly being TRBD2 (5 bases). This CDR3 is 16 amino acids long. V lost 2 bases, J lost 1 base, and 14 bases lay in between. CDR1 is KGHSH, CDR2 LQKENI, per germline. In nucleotides, the CDR3 is TGTGCCAGCTCACCAGGATCGGGGAGCGGCCAAGAGACCCAGTACTTC. The encoded protein is CASSPGSGSGQETQYF.

This chain links TRBV5-8 with TRBJ1-4; D is undetermined. Germline loops: CDR1 SGHTS, CDR2 YDEGEE. Deletions cut 4 bases from V and 6 bases from J, with 16 bases between. The CDR3 runs to 15 residues. CDR3 sequence (DNA): TGTGCCAGCAGCCCGGGAGGGATGAGGCATGAAAAACTGTTTTTT. It is translated as CASSPGGMRHEKLFF. Complete variable domain (other parts from reference TRBV5-8 and TRBJ1-4): EAGVTQSPTHLIKTRGQQATLRCSPISGHTSVYWYQQALGLGLQFLLWYDEGEERNRGNFPPRFSGRQFPNYSSELNVNALELEDSALYLCASSPGGMRHEKLFFGSGTQLSVL.

J is TRBJ1-1 and V is TRBV7-9; 8 bases match TRBD1. The CDR3 extends over 14 amino acids. The V segment lost 5 bases and the J segment 5 bases; nucleotides outside the gene matches: 7. Per the germline V gene, CDR1 is SEHNR and CDR2 is FQNEAQ (reference sequence). CDR3 nucleotides: TGTGCCAGCAGCGCGACAGGGGTAAATACTGAAGCTTTCTTT. Amino acid sequence: CASSATGVNTEAFF.

This clonotype was detected a few times. The V call is TRBV11-1, the J call TRBJ2-7, with D possibly being TRBD1 (6 bases). CDR3 size: 14 residues. With 4 bases removed from V and 2 bases from J, the gap between germline ends came to 12 bases. Germline CDR1 SGHAT, CDR2 FQDESV (reference sequence). In DNA, the CDR3 is TGTGCCAGCAGCTCTACAGGGATACCCTACGAGCAGTACGTC. Protein sequence: CASSSTGIPYEQYV.

This clonotype showed up many times. This chain connects TRBV7-2 to TRBJ2-5; D call uncertain. With 1 base removed from V and 7 bases from J, the gap between germline ends came to 13 bases. Germline lookup yields CDR1 SGHTA and CDR2 FQGNSA. This CDR3 is built from 14 residues. CDR3 sequence: CASSLDRPPGTQYF. The CDR3 region has the DNA TGTGCCAGCAGCTTAGACCGCCCGCCCGGGACCCAGTACTTC.

A few counts support this clonotype. The J gene is TRBJ2-3, the V gene TRBV18; D not certain. This CDR3 contains 14 residues. Trimming cost V 0 bases and J 2 bases, with 6 bases left between them. The germline gives CDR1 KGHSH, CDR2 LQKENI. CDR3 loop: CASSPPLPTDTQYF. The CDR3 DNA reads TGTGCCAGCTCACCACCCCTACCCACAGATACGCAGTATTTT.

The chain employs TRBV6-2 or TRBV6-3 and TRBJ1-2, with D possibly matching TRBD1 (5 bases). Per germline, CDR1 MNHEY and CDR2 SVGEGT. CDR3 length: 15 amino acids. V was shortened by 2 bases and J by 4 bases, with 14 bases between the two germline ends. CDR3 nucleotides: TGTGCCAGCAGTTACGGTCCAGGGAGTGCCTATGGCTACACCTTC. Its protein product is CASSYGPGSAYGYTF.

This clonotype appeared many times. The chain recombines TRBV20-1 with TRBJ2-3; D gene uncertain. The V and J ends lost 0 bases and 0 bases respectively, with 10 bases between them. The CDR3 runs to 15 residues. Germline lookup yields CDR1 DFQATT and CDR2 SNEGSKA (reference sequence). The CDR3 DNA reads as TGCAGTGCTAGAGATCTGACCTCTAGCACAGATACGCAGTATTTT. It encodes CSARDLTSSTDTQYF.

There are many counts of this clonotype. The chain has TRBV7-8 and TRBJ2-7; no reliable D call. Germline V gene sequence: CDR1 SGHVS, CDR2 FQNEAQ. CDR3 length: 16 residues. V was clipped by 1 base and J by 0 bases, with 13 bases between them. The CDR3: CASSLVLGSSSYEQYF. DNA of the CDR3: TGTGCCAGCAGCTTAGTTTTAGGCAGTTCCTCCTACGAGCAGTACTTC.

The rearrangement links TRBV5-8 to TRBJ1-4; 9 bases are a match to TRBD1. The CDR3 length is 16 residues. Germline-derived CDR1 and CDR2 are SGHTS and YDEGEE. The trim removed 4 bases at V and 6 bases at J, leaving 10 bases unmatched. The DNA of the CDR3 is TGTGCCAGCAGCCGGGGACAGGGCGTCGACGATGAAAAACTGTTTTTT. This encodes CASSRGQGVDDEKLFF. The variable domain in full, completed from reference TRBV5-8 and TRBJ1-4, reads EAGVTQSPTHLIKTRGQQATLRCSPISGHTSVYWYQQALGLGLQFLLWYDEGEERNRGNFPPRFSGRQFPNYSSELNVNALELEDSALYLCASSRGQGVDDEKLFFGSGTQLSVL.

This clonotype was counted many times. This rearrangement joins TRBV9 to TRBJ2-2, with no clear D. The V end was cut by 0 bases, the J end by 7 bases, with 4 bases between. Germline CDR1 is SGDLS and CDR2 is YYNGEE. This CDR3 comprises 12 residues. The CDR3 sequence: CASSVAIGELFF. The CDR3 DNA reads as TGTGCCAGCAGCGTAGCCATCGGGGAGCTGTTTTTT. Complete variable domain (other parts from reference TRBV9 and TRBJ2-2): DSGVTQTPKHLITATGQRVTLRCSPRSGDLSVYWYQQSLDQGLQFLIQYYNGEERAKGNILERFSAQQFPDLHSELNLSSLELGDSALYFCASSVAIGELFFGEGSRLTVL.

This clonotype was seen ten or more times. The V and J genes are TRBV11-2 and TRBJ2-7; D perhaps matches TRBD1 (5 bases). The CDR3 runs 12 residues. Germline CDR1 reads SGHAT; CDR2 reads FQNNGV. V gave up 5 bases and J gave up 3 bases, with 8 bases separating them. CDR3 bases: TGTGCCAGCAGCCCCCAGGGCTACGAGCAGTACTTC. It specifies CASSPQGYEQYF.

The V gene is TRBV3-1, the J gene TRBJ1-1; TRBD1 aligns across 7 bases. The V segment lost 4 bases and the J segment 4 bases; nucleotides outside the gene matches: 6. The germline V gene encodes CDR1 LGHDT and CDR2 YNNKEL (reference sequence). The CDR3 consists of 14 residues. The CDR3 sequence: CASSRGDRRTEAFF. Written as DNA, the CDR3 is TGTGCCAGCAGCCGTGGGGACAGACGCACTGAAGCTTTCTTT.

This clonotype was observed a few times. The chain couples TRBV6-2 or TRBV6-3 to TRBJ2-7; the match to TRBD2 covers 9 bases. Trimming removed 7 bases from V and 6 bases from J; junction bases left unmatched: 7. CDR1 is MNHEY and CDR2 is SVGEGT in the germline V gene. This CDR3 spans 13 amino acids. Written as DNA, the CDR3 is TGTGCCAGCAACCCGGGACTAGCTGCCGAGCAGTACTTC. Its translation: CASNPGLAAEQYF.

This clonotype was seen more than once but under ten times. V is TRBV3-1 and J is TRBJ1-1, with D perhaps TRBD1 (5 bases). CDR3 length: 14 amino acids. The germline V and J ends were trimmed by 3 bases and 5 bases, with 13 bases remaining between them. Germline CDR1 is LGHDT and CDR2 is YNNKEL (reference sequence). CDR3 DNA: TGTGCCAGCAGCCAGGGGCTGGGGATTACTGAAGCTTTCTTT. Translation gives CASSQGLGITEAFF.

This clonotype was detected a few times. The CDR3 sequence is CASSLYGGNTEAFF. In DNA form, the CDR3 reads TGTGCCAGCAGCTTATACGGAGGGAACACTGAAGCTTTCTTT. The V gene is TRBV7-3, the J gene TRBJ1-1; D remains unclear. CDR3 length: 14 amino acids. CDR1 and CDR2 from the germline V gene are SGHTA and FQGTGA. V was trimmed by 2 bases and J by 1 base, leaving 8 bases between them.